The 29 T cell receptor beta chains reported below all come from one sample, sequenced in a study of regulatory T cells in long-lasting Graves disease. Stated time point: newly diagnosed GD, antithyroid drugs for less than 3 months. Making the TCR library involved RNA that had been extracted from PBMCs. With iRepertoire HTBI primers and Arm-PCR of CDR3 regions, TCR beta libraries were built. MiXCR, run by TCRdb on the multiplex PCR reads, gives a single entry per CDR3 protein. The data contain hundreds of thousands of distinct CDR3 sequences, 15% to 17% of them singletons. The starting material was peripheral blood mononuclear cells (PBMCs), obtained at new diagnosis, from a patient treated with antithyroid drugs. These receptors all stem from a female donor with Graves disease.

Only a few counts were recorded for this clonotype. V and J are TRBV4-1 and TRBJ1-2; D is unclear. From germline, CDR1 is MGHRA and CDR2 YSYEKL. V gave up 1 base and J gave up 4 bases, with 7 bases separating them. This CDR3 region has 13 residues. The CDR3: CASSQVGRYGYTF. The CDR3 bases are TGCGCCAGCAGCCAAGTAGGGCGCTATGGCTACACCTTC.

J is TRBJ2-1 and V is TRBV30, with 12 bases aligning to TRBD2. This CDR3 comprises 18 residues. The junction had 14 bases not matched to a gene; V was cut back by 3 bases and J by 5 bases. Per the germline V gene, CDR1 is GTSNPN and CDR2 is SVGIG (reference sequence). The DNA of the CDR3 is TGTGCCTGGAGGACTAGCGGGAGCCCCCCTGGGAGTCACAATGAGCAGTTCTTC. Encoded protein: CAWRTSGSPPGSHNEQFF.

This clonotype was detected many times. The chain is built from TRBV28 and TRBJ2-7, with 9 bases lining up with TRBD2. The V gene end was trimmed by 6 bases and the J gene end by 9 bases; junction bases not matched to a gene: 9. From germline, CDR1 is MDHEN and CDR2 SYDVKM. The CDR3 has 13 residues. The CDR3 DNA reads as TGTGCCAGCAGGCTAGCGGGGCCATACACGCAGTACTTC. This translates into CASRLAGPYTQYF.

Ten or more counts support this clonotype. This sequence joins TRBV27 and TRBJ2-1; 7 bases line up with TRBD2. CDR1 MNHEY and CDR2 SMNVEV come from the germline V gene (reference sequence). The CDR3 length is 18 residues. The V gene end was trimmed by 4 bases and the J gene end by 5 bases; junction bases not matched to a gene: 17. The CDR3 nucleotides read TGTGCCAGCAGTTCCCCCCTGGGGACTACAGCCACTGACAATGAGCAGTTCTTC. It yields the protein CASSSPLGTTATDNEQFF.

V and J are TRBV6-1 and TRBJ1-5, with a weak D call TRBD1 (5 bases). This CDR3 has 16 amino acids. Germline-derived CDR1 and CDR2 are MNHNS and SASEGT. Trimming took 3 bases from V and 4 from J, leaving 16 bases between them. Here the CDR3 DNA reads TGTGCCAGCAGTGAGCTGGTGAAGAGGGGTAATCAGCCCCAGCATTTT. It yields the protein CASSELVKRGNQPQHF.

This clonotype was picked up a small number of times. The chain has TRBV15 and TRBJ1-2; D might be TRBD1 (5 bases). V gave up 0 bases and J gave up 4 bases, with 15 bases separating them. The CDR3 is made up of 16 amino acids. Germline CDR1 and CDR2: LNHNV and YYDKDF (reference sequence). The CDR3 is CATSRDQAGKPYGYTF. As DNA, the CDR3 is TGTGCCACCAGCAGAGATCAGGCAGGGAAACCCTATGGCTACACCTTC.

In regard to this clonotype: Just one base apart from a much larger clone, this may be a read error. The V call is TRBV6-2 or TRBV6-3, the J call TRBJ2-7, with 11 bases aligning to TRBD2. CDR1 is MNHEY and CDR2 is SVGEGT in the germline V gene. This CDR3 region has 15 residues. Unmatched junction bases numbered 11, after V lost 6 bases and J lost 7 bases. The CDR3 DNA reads TGTGCCAGCAGCTTAGTTACCGGACTAGCGGGTGAGCAGTACTTC. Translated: CASSLVTGLAGEQYF.

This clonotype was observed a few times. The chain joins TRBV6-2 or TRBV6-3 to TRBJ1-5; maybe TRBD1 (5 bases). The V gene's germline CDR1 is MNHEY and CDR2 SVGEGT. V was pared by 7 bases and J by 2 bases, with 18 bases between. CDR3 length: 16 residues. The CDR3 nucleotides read TGTGCCAGCATTCACCGGGGGAGGAGTGGCAATCAGCCCCAGCATTTT. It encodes CASIHRGRSGNQPQHF.

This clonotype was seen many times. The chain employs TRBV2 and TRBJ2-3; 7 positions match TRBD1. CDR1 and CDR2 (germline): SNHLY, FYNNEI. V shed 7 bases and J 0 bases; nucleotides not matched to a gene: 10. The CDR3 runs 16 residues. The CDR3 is CASNPGQRLSTDTQYF. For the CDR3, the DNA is TGTGCCAGCAATCCGGGACAGAGACTTAGCACAGATACGCAGTATTTT.

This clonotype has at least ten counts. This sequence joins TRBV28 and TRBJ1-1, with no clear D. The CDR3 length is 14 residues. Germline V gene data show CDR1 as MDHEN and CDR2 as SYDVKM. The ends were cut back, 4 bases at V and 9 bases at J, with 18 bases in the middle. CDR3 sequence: CASSSFDRPLKAFF. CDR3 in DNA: TGTGCCAGCAGTTCCTTCGACCGACCGCTGAAAGCTTTCTTT.

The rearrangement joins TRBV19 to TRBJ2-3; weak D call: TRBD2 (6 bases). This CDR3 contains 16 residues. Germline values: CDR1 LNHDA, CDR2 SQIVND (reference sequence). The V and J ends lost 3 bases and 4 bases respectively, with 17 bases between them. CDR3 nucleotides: TGTGCCAGTAGTATCCTACCGGGAGTAGGGGCAGATACGCAGTATTTT. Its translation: CASSILPGVGADTQYF.

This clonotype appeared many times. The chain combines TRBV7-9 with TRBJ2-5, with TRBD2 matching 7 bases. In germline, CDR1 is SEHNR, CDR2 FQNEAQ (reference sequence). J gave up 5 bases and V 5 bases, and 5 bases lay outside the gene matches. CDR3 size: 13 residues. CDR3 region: CASSAGLGETQYF. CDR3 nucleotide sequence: TGTGCCAGCAGCGCCGGACTAGGGGAGACCCAGTACTTC.

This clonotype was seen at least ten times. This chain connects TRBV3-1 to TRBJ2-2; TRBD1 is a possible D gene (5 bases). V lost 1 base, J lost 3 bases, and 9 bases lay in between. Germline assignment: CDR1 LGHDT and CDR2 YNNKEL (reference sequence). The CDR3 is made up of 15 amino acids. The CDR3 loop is CASSQGRQYTGELFF. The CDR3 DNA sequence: TGTGCCAGCAGCCAAGGAAGACAGTACACCGGGGAGCTGTTTTTT.

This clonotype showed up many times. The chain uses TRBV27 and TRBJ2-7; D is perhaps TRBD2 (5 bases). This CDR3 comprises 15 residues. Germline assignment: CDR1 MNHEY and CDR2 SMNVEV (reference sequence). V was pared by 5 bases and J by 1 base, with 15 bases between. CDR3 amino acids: CASSPPGSVSYEQYF. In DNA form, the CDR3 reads TGTGCCAGCAGTCCGCCGGGTAGCGTATCCTACGAGCAGTACTTC.

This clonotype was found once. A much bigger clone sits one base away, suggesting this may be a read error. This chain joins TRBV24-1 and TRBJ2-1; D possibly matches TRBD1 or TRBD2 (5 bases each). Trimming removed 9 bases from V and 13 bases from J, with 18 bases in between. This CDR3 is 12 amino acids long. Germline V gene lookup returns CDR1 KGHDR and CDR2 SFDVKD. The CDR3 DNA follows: TGTGCCACCCAGGGTGCTGGGGAGACCCAGTTCTTC. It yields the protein CATQGAGETQFF.

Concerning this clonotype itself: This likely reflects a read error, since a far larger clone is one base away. In DNA form, the CDR3 reads TGTGCCAACAGTAGGTCCGAAAATCAGCCCCAGCATTTT. Translating it yields CANSRSENQPQHF. This chain connects TRBV7-9 to TRBJ1-5; no clear D. V was trimmed by 10 bases and J by 4 bases, leaving 14 bases between them. Germline CDR1 reads SEHNR; CDR2 reads FQNEAQ (reference sequence). The CDR3 is 13 amino acids.

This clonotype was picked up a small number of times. Here the CDR3 reads CSGGRVADTQYF. The CDR3 DNA sequence: TGCAGTGGGGGCAGGGTCGCAGATACGCAGTATTTT. The chain couples TRBV20-1 to TRBJ2-3; D possibly corresponds to TRBD1 (5 bases). Trimming shortened V by 7 bases and J by 4 bases, and 12 bases separated the two germline ends. This CDR3 is built from 12 residues. The germline V gene encodes CDR1 DFQATT and CDR2 SNEGSKA (reference sequence).

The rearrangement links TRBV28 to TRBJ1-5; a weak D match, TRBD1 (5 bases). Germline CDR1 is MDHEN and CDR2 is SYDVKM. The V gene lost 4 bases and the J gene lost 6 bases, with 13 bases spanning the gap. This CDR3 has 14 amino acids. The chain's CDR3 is CASSSPGRPQPQHF. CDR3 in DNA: TGTGCCAGCAGTTCTCCAGGGCGGCCTCAGCCCCAGCATTTT.

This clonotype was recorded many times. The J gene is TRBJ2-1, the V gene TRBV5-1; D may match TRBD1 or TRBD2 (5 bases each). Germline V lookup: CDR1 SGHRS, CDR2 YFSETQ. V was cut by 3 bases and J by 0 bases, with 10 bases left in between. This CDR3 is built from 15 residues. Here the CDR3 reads CASSYGGISYNEQFF. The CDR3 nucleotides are TGCGCCAGCAGCTATGGGGGAATCTCCTACAATGAGCAGTTCTTC.

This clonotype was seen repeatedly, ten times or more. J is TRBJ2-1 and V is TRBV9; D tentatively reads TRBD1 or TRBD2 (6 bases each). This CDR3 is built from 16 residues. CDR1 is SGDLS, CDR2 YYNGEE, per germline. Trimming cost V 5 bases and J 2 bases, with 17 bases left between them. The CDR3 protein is CASSLTRGNPYNEQFF. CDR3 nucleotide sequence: TGTGCCAGCAGTCTGACTAGGGGGAACCCCTACAATGAGCAGTTCTTC.

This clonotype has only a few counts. The CDR3: CASSLIGRGYTF. CDR3 DNA: TGTGCCAGCAGTTTGATCGGCAGGGGCTACACCTTC. The V gene is TRBV12-3 or TRBV12-4, the J gene TRBJ1-2; D is uncertain. The CDR3 is 12 residues long. Trimming took off 3 bases at V and 8 bases at J, with 10 bases between the two ends.

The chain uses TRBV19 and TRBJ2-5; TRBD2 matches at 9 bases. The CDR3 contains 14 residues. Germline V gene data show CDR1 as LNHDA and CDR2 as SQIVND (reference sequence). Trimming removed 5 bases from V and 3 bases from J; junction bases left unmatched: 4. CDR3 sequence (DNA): TGTGCCAGTAGTCGGCGGGGGGGAAAAGAGACCCAGTACTTC. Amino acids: CASSRRGGKETQYF.

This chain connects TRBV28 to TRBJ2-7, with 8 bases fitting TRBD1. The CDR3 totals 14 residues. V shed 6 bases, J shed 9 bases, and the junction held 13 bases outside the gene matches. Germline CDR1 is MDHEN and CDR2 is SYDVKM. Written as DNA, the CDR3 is TGTGCCAGCAGGTCGACAGGGGCCCTCCTCGGGCAGTACTTC. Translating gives CASRSTGALLGQYF.

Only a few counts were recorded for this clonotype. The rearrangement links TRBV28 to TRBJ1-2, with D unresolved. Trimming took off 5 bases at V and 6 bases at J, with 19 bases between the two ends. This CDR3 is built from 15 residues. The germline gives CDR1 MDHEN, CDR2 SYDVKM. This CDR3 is CASSLGRSLSDGYTF. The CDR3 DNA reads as TGTGCCAGCAGTCTTGGACGGTCCCTTTCGGATGGCTACACCTTC.

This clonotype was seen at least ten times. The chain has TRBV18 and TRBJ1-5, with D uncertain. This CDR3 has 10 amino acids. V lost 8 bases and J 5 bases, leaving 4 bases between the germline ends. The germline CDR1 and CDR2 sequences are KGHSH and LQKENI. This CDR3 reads CASKYQPQHF. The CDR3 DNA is TGTGCCAGCAAATATCAGCCCCAGCATTTT.

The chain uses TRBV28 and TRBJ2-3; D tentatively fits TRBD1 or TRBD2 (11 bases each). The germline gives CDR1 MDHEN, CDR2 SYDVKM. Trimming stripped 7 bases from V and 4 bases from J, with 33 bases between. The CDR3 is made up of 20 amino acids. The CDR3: CASNESGTGGLAELADTQYF. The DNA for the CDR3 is TGTGCCAGCAATGAATCCGGGACAGGGGGACTAGCGGAACTAGCAGATACGCAGTATTTT.

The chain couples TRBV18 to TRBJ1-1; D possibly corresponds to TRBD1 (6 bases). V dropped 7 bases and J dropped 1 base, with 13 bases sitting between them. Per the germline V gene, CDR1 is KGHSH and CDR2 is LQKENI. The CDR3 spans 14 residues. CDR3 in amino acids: CASFGTPSNTEAFF. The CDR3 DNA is TGTGCCAGCTTTGGGACACCTTCGAACACTGAAGCTTTCTTT.

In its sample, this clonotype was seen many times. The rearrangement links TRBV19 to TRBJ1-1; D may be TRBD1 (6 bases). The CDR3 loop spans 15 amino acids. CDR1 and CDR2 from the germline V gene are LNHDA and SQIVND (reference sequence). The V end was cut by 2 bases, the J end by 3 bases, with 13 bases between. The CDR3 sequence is CASSIRGAWHTEAFF. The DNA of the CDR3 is TGTGCCAGTAGTATAAGGGGGGCCTGGCACACTGAAGCTTTCTTT. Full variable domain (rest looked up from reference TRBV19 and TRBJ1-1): DGGITQSPKYLFRKEGQNVTLSCEQNLNHDAMYWYRQDPGQGLRLIYYSQIVNDFQKGDIAEGYSVSREKKESFPLTVTSAQKNPTAFYLCASSIRGAWHTEAFFGQGTRLTVV.

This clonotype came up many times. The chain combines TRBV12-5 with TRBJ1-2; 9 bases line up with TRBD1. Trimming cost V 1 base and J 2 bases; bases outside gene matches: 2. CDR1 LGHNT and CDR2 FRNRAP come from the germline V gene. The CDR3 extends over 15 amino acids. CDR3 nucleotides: TGTGCTAGTGGTTTGGGGGGACAGGGCAACTATGGCTACACCTTC. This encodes CASGLGGQGNYGYTF.